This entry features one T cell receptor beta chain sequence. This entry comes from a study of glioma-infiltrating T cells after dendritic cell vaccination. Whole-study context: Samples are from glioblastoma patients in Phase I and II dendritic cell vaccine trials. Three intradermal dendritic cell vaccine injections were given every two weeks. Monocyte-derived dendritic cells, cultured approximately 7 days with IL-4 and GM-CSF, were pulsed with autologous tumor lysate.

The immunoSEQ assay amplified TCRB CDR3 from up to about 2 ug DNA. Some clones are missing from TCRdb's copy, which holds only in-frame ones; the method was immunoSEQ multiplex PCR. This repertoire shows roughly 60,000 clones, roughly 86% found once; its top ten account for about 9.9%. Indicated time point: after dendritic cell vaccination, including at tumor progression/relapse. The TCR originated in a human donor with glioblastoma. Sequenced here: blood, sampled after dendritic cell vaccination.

The CDR3 is CASSFSGGSSTDTQYF. The CDR3 nucleotides read TGTGCCAGCAGCTTCTCTGGCGGATCTAGCACAGATACGCAGTATTTT. This rearrangement joins TRBV12-1 to TRBJ2-3; the DNA was not used to check the table's D call, TRBD2. TRBV12-1 is designated a pseudogene. The CDR3 contains 16 residues.